Below are 4 T cell receptor beta chains sequenced from a single sample in a study of T cell responses to AZD1222 COVID-19 vaccine. Sequencing used immunoSEQ multiplex PCR; TCRdb keeps in-frame clones, though not all of them. Among 90,000 to 130,000 clones listed, over 85% were seen once. The sample was peripheral blood, taken on day 0 of MenACWY control vaccination. The receptors derive from an adult in good health.

The chain combines TRBV2 with TRBJ1-4; D might be TRBD1 (6 bases). V lost 4 bases to trimming and J lost 4 bases, with 10 bases between them. Germline CDR1 and CDR2: SNHLY and FYNNEI. The CDR3 runs 14 residues. The CDR3 region is CASSGRTVNEKLFF. The CDR3 region has the DNA TGTGCCAGCAGTGGGCGGACAGTTAATGAAAAACTGTTTTTT.

The CDR3 coding sequence is TGTGCCAGCAGCTCACGCATCCCCAGGGGGACCACCGGGGAGCTGTTTTTT. It translates to CASSSRIPRGTTGELFF. This sequence joins TRBV7-9 and TRBJ2-2, with 7 bases identical to TRBD1. There are 17 residues in the CDR3. V gave up 4 bases and J gave up 4 bases; unmatched junction bases: 12. Germline V gene sequence: CDR1 SEHNR, CDR2 FQNEAQ (reference sequence). Full variable domain (remainder filled in from reference TRBV7-9 and TRBJ2-2): DTGVSQNPRHKITKRGQNVTFRCDPISEHNRLYWYRQTLGQGPEFLTYFQNEAQLEKSRLLSDRFSAERPKGSFSTLEIQRTEQGDSAMYLCASSSRIPRGTTGELFFGEGSRLTVL.

V gene TRBV6-2 or TRBV6-3 combines with J gene TRBJ2-7, with 7 bases identical to TRBD1. The V gene end was trimmed by 3 bases and the J gene end by 5 bases; junction bases not matched to a gene: 10. Germline CDR1 and CDR2: MNHEY and SVGEGT. The CDR3 runs 15 residues. The CDR3 here is CASSYGDTGADEQYF. CDR3 sequence (DNA): TGTGCCAGCAGTTATGGAGACACAGGGGCAGACGAGCAGTACTTC.

The count of this clone is one. The CDR3: CASSLAGTGAGNTIYF. The CDR3 DNA reads TGTGCCAGCAGTTTAGCTGGGACCGGCGCAGGAAACACCATATATTTT. The J gene is TRBJ1-3, the V gene TRBV28; D possibly corresponds to TRBD1 (5 bases). The V end lost 2 bases, the J end lost 4 bases, and 15 bases lay between the germline ends. Germline V lookup: CDR1 MDHEN, CDR2 SYDVKM. The length of the CDR3 is 16 residues.